The 9 T cell receptor beta chains given below trace back to one sample, sequenced in a study of cytomegalovirus exposure and HLA in healthy donors. The table came from immunoSEQ multiplex PCR; TCRdb's copy has only in-frame clones and leaves some out. This table holds 120,000 or so clones, 95% to 97% found once. What was sequenced was PBMCs. These receptors came from a man younger than 35 in good health and CMV-seronegative.

This clone has only one observation. V usage is TRBV28 and J usage is TRBJ1-1, with 9 bases aligning to TRBD1. This CDR3 comprises 15 residues. After removal of 6 bases from V and 3 bases from J, the junction contained 8 bases not matched to a gene. Germline V gives CDR1 MDHEN, CDR2 SYDVKM. CDR3: CASSRRDRVHTEAFF. In nucleotides, the CDR3 is TGTGCCAGCAGCCGCCGGGACAGGGTCCACACTGAAGCTTTCTTT.

V and J are TRBV7-3 and TRBJ2-3; no clear D gene. V was pared by 4 bases and J by 3 bases, with 8 bases between. The germline CDR1 and CDR2 sequences are SGHTA and FQGTGA. This CDR3 comprises 13 residues. The CDR3: CASSSPGTDTQYF. The CDR3, as DNA: TGTGCCAGCAGCTCCCCCGGGACAGATACGCAGTATTTT.

This chain links TRBV27 with TRBJ2-7; 10 bases align to TRBD2. CDR3 length equals 15 residues. Per the germline V gene, CDR1 is MNHEY and CDR2 is SMNVEV (reference sequence). V gave up 6 bases and J gave up 1 base; unmatched junction bases: 6. DNA of the CDR3: TGTGCCAGCAGCTATAGCGGGAGGTTTTCCTACGAGCAGTACTTC. Protein: CASSYSGRFSYEQYF.

Only a few counts were recorded for this clone. The chain uses TRBV7-2 and TRBJ2-7; 7 nucleotides line up with TRBD2. Germline V gives CDR1 SGHTA, CDR2 FQGNSA. Unmatched junction bases numbered 2, after V lost 1 base and J lost 2 bases. The CDR3 length is 14 residues. In nucleotides, the CDR3 is TGTGCCAGCAGCTTAGAGGGACTAACCTACGAGCAGTACTTC. Protein product: CASSLEGLTYEQYF. The full variable domain, its missing parts supplied by reference TRBV7-2 and TRBJ2-7, is GAGVSQSPSNKVTEKGKDVELRCDPISGHTALYWYRQSLGQGLEFLIYFQGNSAPDKSGLPSDRFSAERTGGSVSTLTIQRTQQEDSAVYLCASSLEGLTYEQYFGPGTRLTVT.

The chain has TRBV27 and TRBJ1-5, with a tentative D call TRBD1 (5 bases). V was shortened by 3 bases and J by 6 bases, with 12 bases between the two germline ends. The CDR3 extends over 14 amino acids. Germline values: CDR1 MNHEY, CDR2 SMNVEV (reference sequence). The CDR3 reads CASSLIAGSQPQHF. CDR3 DNA: TGTGCCAGCAGTTTGATCGCAGGGTCTCAGCCCCAGCATTTT.

The J gene is TRBJ2-2, the V gene TRBV19; 10 positions match TRBD2. The germline CDR1 and CDR2 sequences are LNHDA and SQIVND (reference sequence). The ends lost 5 bases at V and 3 bases at J; junction bases unmatched: 9. CDR3 length: 17 amino acids. DNA for the CDR3: TGTGCCAGTAGTCCCCCCGGGACTAGCGTTGACACCGGGGAGCTGTTTTTT. It translates to CASSPPGTSVDTGELFF.

The chain uses TRBV5-6 and TRBJ2-5; D is possibly TRBD1 (5 bases). The CDR3 is 16 amino acids. Trimming stripped 3 bases from V and 5 bases from J, with 20 bases between. Germline CDR1 reads SGHDT; CDR2 reads YYEEEE. CDR3 in amino acids: CASSSPNSGKGETQYF. The CDR3 DNA reads TGTGCCAGCAGCTCTCCCAACTCAGGAAAGGGGGAGACCCAGTACTTC. Full variable domain (remainder filled in from reference TRBV5-6 and TRBJ2-5): DAGVTQSPTHLIKTRGQQVTLRCSPKSGHDTVSWYQQALGQGPQFIFQYYEEEERQRGNFPDRFSGHQFPNYSSELNVNALLLGDSALYLCASSSPNSGKGETQYFGPGTRLLVL.

The chain uses TRBV4-3 and TRBJ1-5; 8 positions match TRBD1. V shed 0 bases, J shed 9 bases, and the junction held 10 bases outside the gene matches. Germline CDR1 reads LGHNA; CDR2 reads YSLEER. The CDR3 spans 16 residues. CDR3 nucleotide sequence: TGCGCCAGCAGCCAAGATGGGACAGGACTCCCTCGGCCCCAGCATTTT. Protein sequence: CASSQDGTGLPRPQHF.

The rearrangement links TRBV7-9 to TRBJ2-7; D call uncertain. Trimming left V 8 bases short and J 3 bases short, with 8 bases between. This CDR3 region has 11 residues. The germline V gene has CDR1 SEHNR and CDR2 FQNEAQ (reference sequence). The CDR3 loop reads CASRGGYEQYF. CDR3 coding DNA: TGTGCCAGCCGCGGCGGCTACGAGCAGTACTTC.